The clone carrying this TCR beta chain was counted between two and nine times. Its target is not known. This sample is part of a study of T cells in Graves' hyperthyroidism and ophthalmopathy. RNA transcripts provided the source from which TCR beta CDR3 regions were amplified. TCR CDR3 underwent first-round RT-PCR with the HTBI primer set. One entry per CDR3 protein results from TCRdb running MiXCR on the multiplex PCR reads. The table includes about 320,000 distinct CDR3 sequences, around 17% detected once. Germline V gene sequence: CDR1 LNHDA, CDR2 SQIVND (reference sequence). CDR3 length: 13 residues. Germline trimming cut 6 bases from V and 6 bases from J; bases unmatched to any gene: 4. Patients aged 18 to 65 had newly diagnosed hyperthyroidism of under 2 months' duration. Investigators excluded patients with uncontrolled infection, other autoimmune disease, pregnancy or lactation. Study observations and caveats: Among clonotypes expanded in thyroid above 0.001, most were also found in blood.

The chain links TRBV19 to TRBJ1-5, with TRBD1 identical over 8 bases. This clonotype originated in a man aged 25 to 45 with Graves' hyperthyroidism. Sample: blood. CDR3 DNA sequence: TGTGCCAGTAGCGACAGGGGAGGTCAGCCCCAGCATTTT. Encoded protein: CASSDRGGQPQHF. Full variable domain (rest looked up from reference TRBV19 and TRBJ1-5): DGGITQSPKYLFRKEGQNVTLSCEQNLNHDAMYWYRQDPGQGLRLIYYSQIVNDFQKGDIAEGYSVSREKKESFPLTVTSAQKNPTAFYLCASSDRGGQPQHFGDGTRLSIL.